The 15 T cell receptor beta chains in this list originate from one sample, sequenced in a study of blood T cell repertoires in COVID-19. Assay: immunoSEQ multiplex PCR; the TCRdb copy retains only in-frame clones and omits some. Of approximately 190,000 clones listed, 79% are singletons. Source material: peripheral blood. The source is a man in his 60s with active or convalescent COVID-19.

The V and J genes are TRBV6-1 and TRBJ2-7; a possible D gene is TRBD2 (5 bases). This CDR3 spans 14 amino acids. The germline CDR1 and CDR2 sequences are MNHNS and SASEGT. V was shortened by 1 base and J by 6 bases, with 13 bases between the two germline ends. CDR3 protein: CASSEEGGTTEQYF. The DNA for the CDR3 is TGTGCCAGCAGTGAAGAAGGAGGTACTACCGAGCAGTACTTC.

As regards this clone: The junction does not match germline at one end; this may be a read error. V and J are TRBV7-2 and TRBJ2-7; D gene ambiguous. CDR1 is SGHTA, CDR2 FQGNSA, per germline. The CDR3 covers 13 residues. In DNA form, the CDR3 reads TGTGCCGGCAGCTTTACTTCGAACTACGAGCAGTACTTC. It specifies CAGSFTSNYEQYF.

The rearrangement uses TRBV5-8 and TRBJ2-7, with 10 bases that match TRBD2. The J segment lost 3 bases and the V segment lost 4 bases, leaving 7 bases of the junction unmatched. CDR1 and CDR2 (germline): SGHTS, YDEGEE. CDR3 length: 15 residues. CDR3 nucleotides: TGTGCCAGCAGCCGCGGGACTAGCGCCATCTACGAGCAGTACTTC. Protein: CASSRGTSAIYEQYF. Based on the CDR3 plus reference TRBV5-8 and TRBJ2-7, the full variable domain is EAGVTQSPTHLIKTRGQQATLRCSPISGHTSVYWYQQALGLGLQFLLWYDEGEERNRGNFPPRFSGRQFPNYSSELNVNALELEDSALYLCASSRGTSAIYEQYFGPGTRLTVT.

The CDR3 spells CASSPTAKGANTGELFF. DNA of the CDR3: TGTGCCAGCAGCCCGACAGCTAAAGGGGCGAACACCGGGGAGCTGTTTTTT. The chain links TRBV21-1 to TRBJ2-2; the tabulated D call, TRBD1, remains unverified against the DNA. TRBV21-1 is designated a pseudogene. The CDR3 runs to 17 residues.

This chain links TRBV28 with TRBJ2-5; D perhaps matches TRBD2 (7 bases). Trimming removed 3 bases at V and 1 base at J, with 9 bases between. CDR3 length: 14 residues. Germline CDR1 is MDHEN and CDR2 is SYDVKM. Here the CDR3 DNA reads TGTGCCAGCAGTTTGGGGGGGCTCCAAGAGACCCAGTACTTC. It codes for CASSLGGLQETQYF.

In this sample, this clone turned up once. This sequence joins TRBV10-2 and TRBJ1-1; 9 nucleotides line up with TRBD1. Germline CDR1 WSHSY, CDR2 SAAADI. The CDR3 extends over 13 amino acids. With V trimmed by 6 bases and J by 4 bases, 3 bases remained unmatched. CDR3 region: CASSVTGGTEAFF. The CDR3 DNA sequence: TGCGCCAGCAGCGTGACAGGGGGCACTGAAGCTTTCTTT.

Here the CDR3 reads CTSSQEGSGSYEQYF. The CDR3 nucleotides read TGCACCAGCAGCCAAGAAGGTAGCGGTTCCTACGAGCAGTACTTC. V and J are TRBV1 and TRBJ2-7; whether TRBD2, the table's D call, matches the DNA was not checked. TRBV1 is described as a pseudogene. The CDR3 sequence is 15 residues long.

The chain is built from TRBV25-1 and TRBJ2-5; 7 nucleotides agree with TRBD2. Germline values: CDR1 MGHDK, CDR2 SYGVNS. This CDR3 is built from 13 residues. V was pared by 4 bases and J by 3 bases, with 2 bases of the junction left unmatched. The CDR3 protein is CASSGTSEETQYF. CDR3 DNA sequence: TGTGCCAGCAGTGGAACTAGCGAAGAGACCCAGTACTTC.

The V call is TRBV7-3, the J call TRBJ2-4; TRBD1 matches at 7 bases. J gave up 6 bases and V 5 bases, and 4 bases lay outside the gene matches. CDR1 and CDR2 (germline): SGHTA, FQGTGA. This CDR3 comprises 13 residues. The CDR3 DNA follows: TGTGCCAGCAGCCCCCGGGACAGAAACATTCAGTACTTC. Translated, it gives CASSPRDRNIQYF.

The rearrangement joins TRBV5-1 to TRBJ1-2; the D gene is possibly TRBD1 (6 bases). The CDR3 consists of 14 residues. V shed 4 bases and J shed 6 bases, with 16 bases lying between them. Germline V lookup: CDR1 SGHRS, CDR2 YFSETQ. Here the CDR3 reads CASSHATGSDGYTF. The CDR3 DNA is TGCGCCAGCAGCCACGCCACAGGGAGTGATGGCTACACCTTC.

The CDR3 nucleotides read TGTGCCAGCATCCAAGCGGTTGGGCCCACAGATACGCAGTATTTT. This encodes CASIQAVGPTDTQYF. The V gene is TRBV5-8, the J gene TRBJ2-3; tentatively, D is TRBD2 (5 bases). V gave up 6 bases and J gave up 2 bases, with 16 bases separating them. The CDR3 loop spans 15 amino acids. The germline gives CDR1 SGHTS, CDR2 YDEGEE.

This chain's CDR3 is CASSLERDWNEQFF. DNA for the CDR3: TGTGCCAGCAGCTTAGAACGGGACTGGAATGAGCAGTTCTTC. The rearrangement uses TRBV7-2 and TRBJ2-1; a weak D match, TRBD2 (6 bases). The germline V gene has CDR1 SGHTA and CDR2 FQGNSA. V was pared by 1 base and J by 7 bases, with 11 bases between. The CDR3 is made up of 14 amino acids.

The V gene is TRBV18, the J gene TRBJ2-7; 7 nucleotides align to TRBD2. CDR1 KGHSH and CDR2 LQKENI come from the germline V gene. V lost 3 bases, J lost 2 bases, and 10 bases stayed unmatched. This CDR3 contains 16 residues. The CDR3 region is CASSPQGGAGAYEQYF. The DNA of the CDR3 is TGTGCCAGCTCACCTCAGGGTGGCGCGGGAGCCTACGAGCAGTACTTC.

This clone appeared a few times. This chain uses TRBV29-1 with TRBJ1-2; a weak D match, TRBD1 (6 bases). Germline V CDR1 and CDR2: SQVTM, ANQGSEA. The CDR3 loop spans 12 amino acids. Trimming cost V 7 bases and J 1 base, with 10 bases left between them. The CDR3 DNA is TGCAGCGCCCGGACAGTTAACTATGGCTACACCTTC. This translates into CSARTVNYGYTF.

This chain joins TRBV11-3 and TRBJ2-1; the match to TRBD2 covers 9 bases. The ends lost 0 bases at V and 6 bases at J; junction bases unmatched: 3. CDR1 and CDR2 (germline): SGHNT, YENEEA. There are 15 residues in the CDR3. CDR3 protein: CASSLEGTSLNEQFF. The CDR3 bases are TGTGCCAGCAGCTTAGAGGGGACTAGCCTCAATGAGCAGTTCTTC.